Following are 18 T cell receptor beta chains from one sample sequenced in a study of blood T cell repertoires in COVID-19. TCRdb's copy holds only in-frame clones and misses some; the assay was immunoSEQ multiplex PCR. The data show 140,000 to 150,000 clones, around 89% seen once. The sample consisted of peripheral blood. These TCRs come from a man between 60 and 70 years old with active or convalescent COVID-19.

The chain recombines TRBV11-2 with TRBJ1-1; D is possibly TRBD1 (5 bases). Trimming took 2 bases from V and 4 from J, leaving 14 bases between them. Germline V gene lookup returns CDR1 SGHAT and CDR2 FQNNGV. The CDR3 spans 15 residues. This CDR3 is CASSLSRAFGTEAFF. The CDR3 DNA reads TGTGCCAGCAGCTTATCCAGGGCTTTCGGCACTGAAGCTTTCTTT.

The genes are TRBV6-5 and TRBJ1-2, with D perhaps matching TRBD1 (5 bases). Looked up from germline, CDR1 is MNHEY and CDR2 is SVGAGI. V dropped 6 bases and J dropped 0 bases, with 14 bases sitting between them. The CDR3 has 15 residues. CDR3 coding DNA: TGTGCCAGCAGCCTCAGACAGCTCTCTAACTATGGCTACACCTTC. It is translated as CASSLRQLSNYGYTF.

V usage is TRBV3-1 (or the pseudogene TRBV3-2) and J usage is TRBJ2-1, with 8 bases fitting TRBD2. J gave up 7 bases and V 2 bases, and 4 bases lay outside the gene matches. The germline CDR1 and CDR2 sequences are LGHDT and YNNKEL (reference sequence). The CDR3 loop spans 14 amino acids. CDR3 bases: TGTGCCAGCAGCCAATCATTAGCGGGGAATGAGCAGTTCTTC. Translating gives CASSQSLAGNEQFF.

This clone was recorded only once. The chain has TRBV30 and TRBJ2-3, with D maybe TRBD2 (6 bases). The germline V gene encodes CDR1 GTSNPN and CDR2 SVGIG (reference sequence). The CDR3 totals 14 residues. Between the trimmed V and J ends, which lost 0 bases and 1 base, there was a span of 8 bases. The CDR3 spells CAWSVSSGTDTQYF. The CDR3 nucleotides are TGTGCCTGGAGTGTGTCTAGCGGCACAGATACGCAGTATTTT.

The DNA for the CDR3 is TGTGCCAGCAGCTTGCAGCGGGGCGGCTACGAGCAGTACTTC. This sequence encodes CASSLQRGGYEQYF. The chain recombines TRBV7-2 with TRBJ2-7, with 7 bases identical to TRBD2. This CDR3 is built from 14 residues. Germline CDR1 reads SGHTA; CDR2 reads FQGNSA. Losses at the gene ends were 3 bases for V and 3 bases for J; bases not matched to a gene: 5.

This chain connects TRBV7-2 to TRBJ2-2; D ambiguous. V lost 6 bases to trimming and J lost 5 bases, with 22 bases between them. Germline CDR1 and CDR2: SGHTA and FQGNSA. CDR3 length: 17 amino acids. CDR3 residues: CASRQSAVPQRTGELFF. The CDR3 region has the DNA TGTGCCAGCAGGCAATCGGCGGTCCCGCAGAGGACCGGGGAGCTGTTTTTT.

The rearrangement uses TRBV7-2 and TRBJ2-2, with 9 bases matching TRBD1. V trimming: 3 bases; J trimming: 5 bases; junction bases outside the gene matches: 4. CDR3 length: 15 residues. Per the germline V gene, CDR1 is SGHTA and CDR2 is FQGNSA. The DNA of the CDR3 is TGTGCCAGCAGCTTCTCCGGGACAGGGACCGGGGAGCTGTTTTTT. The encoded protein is CASSFSGTGTGELFF.

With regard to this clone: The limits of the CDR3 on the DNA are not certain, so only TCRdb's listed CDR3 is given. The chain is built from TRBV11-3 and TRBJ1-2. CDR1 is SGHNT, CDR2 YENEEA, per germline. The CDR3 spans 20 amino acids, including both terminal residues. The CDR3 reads CASSESLRDMATPSVRTYTF.

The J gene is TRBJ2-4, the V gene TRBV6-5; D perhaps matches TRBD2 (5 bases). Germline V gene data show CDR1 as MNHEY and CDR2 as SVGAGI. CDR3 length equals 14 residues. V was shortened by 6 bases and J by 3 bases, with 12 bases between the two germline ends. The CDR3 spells CASREELVKNIQYF. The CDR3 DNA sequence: TGTGCCAGCAGGGAGGAGTTGGTCAAAAACATTCAGTACTTC.

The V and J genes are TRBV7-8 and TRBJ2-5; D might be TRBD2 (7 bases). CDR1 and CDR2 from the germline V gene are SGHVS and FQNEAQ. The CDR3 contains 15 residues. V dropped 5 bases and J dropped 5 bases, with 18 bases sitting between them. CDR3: CASSLAGALGETQYF. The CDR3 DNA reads TGTGCCAGCAGCCTCGCGGGGGCTCTGGGGGAGACCCAGTACTTC.

CDR3 in DNA: TGTGCCACCAGTGATCCCAGGACAGGAGCCTACGAGCAGTACTTC. Residues: CATSDPRTGAYEQYF. The chain employs TRBV24-1 and TRBJ2-7; 7 nucleotides agree with TRBD1. The CDR3 spans 15 residues. The V gene end was trimmed by 3 bases and the J gene end by 2 bases; junction bases not matched to a gene: 6. Germline V gene data show CDR1 as KGHDR and CDR2 as SFDVKD.

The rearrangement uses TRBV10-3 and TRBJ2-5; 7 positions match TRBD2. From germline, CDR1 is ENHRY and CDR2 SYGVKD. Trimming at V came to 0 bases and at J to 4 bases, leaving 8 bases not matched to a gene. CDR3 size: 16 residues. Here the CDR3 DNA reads TGTGCCATCAGTGAGTCGTTGGCGGGGGAAGGAGAGACCCAGTACTTC. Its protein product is CAISESLAGEGETQYF.

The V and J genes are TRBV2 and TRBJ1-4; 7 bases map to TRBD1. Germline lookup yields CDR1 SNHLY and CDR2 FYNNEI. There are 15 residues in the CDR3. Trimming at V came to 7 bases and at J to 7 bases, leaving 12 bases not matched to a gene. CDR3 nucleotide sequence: TGTGCCAGCAAATACCTGGGGACAGAAGGTGAAAAACTGTTTTTT. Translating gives CASKYLGTEGEKLFF.

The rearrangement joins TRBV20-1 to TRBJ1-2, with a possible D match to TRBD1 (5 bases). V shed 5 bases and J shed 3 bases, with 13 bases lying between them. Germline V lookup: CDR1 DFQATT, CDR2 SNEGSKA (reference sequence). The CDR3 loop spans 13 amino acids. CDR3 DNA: TGCAGTGCTGGTGCGGGGGGATACTATGGCTACACCTTC. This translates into CSAGAGGYYGYTF.

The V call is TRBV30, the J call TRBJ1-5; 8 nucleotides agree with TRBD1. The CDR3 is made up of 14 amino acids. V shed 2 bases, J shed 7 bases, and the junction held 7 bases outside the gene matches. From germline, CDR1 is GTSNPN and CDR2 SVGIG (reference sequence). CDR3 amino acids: CAWSSGTGTQPQHF. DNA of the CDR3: TGTGCCTGGAGTTCCGGGACAGGTACCCAGCCCCAGCATTTT.

The chain's CDR3 is CASSLSGGAYNEQFF. The CDR3 coding sequence is TGTGCCAGCAGCCTTAGCGGGGGGGCCTACAATGAGCAGTTCTTC. The chain recombines TRBV27 with TRBJ2-1; TRBD2 matches 11 bases. Germline-derived CDR1 and CDR2 are MNHEY and SMNVEV (reference sequence). This CDR3 spans 15 amino acids. The junction had 3 bases not matched to a gene; V was cut back by 6 bases and J by 2 bases.

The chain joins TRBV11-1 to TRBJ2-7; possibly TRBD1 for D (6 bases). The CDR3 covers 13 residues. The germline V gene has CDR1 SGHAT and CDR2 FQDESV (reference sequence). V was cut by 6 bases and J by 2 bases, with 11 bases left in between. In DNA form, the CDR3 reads TGTGCCAGCAGTCGGGACAACGCCTACGAGCAGTACTTC. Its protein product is CASSRDNAYEQYF.

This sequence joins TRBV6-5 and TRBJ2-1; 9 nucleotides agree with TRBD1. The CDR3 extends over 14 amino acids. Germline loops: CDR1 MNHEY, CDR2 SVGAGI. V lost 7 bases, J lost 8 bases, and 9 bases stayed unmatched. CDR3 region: CASTLTGGRHEQFF. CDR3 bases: TGTGCCAGCACCTTGACAGGGGGAAGACATGAGCAGTTCTTC.